Each of the 4 T cell receptor beta chains below was sequenced from the same sample in a study of T cells after yellow fever vaccination. MiXCR, applied by TCRdb to the 5' RACE reads, yields one record per CDR3 protein. Among hundreds of thousands of distinct CDR3 sequences, around 12% were seen once, and the ten largest hold 2.5% to 3.5%. The sequenced sample was CD4+ T cells sorted from PBMCs, obtained 15 days after the yellow fever booster vaccination. Receptors originate from a man aged 18-30 years who received the YFV17D yellow fever vaccine.

This clonotype has just a few counts. This chain joins TRBV20-1 and TRBJ2-3; D possibly corresponds to TRBD1 (6 bases). This CDR3 is 13 amino acids long. In germline, CDR1 is DFQATT, CDR2 SNEGSKA (reference sequence). The V end was cut by 6 bases, the J end by 2 bases, with 12 bases between. CDR3 loop: CSAAGTTTDTQYF. The CDR3 DNA reads as TGCAGTGCGGCCGGGACAACCACAGATACGCAGTATTTT.

This clonotype was picked up a small number of times. V is TRBV2 and J is TRBJ2-5, with 10 bases that match TRBD1. The germline V gene has CDR1 SNHLY and CDR2 FYNNEI. The J segment lost 7 bases and the V segment lost 8 bases, leaving 13 bases of the junction unmatched. CDR3 length: 15 amino acids. The CDR3 DNA sequence: TGTGCCAGCCATAATACCGACAGGGGGCGGGGGACCCAGTACTTC. Protein: CASHNTDRGRGTQYF.

This sequence joins TRBV5-1 and TRBJ1-2; D gene uncertain. The germline V gene has CDR1 SGHRS and CDR2 YFSETQ. The CDR3 is 14 residues long. V was shortened by 0 bases and J by 3 bases, with 9 bases between the two germline ends. The CDR3 protein is CASSLADGHYGYTF. The DNA of the CDR3 is TGCGCCAGCAGCTTGGCCGACGGTCACTATGGCTACACCTTC.

The rearrangement links TRBV5-1 to TRBJ1-1; perhaps TRBD1 as D (6 bases). Germline values: CDR1 SGHRS, CDR2 YFSETQ. The ends were cut back, 0 bases at V and 10 bases at J, with 13 bases in the middle. The CDR3 is made up of 13 amino acids. The chain's CDR3 is CASSLDGGIGAFF. CDR3 nucleotides: TGCGCCAGCAGCTTGGACGGGGGCATTGGAGCTTTCTTT.